These 14 T cell receptor beta chains were all obtained from the same sample, sequenced in a study of blood T cell repertoires in COVID-19. Measured with immunoSEQ multiplex PCR; TCRdb has only the in-frame clones, and not every one. The sample carries 150,000 to 200,000 clones, about three quarters recorded once. The material sequenced was peripheral blood. These receptors all stem from a man between 65 and 80 years old with acute or convalescent COVID-19.

The V call is TRBV7-8, the J call TRBJ1-2; D is possibly TRBD1 (6 bases). The CDR3 has 13 amino acids. Germline CDR1 and CDR2: SGHVS and FQNEAQ. With 1 base removed from V and 8 bases from J, the gap between germline ends came to 11 bases. The CDR3 region is CASSLDRVEGYTF. The CDR3 bases are TGTGCCAGCAGCTTAGACAGGGTGGAGGGCTACACCTTC.

This chain links TRBV28 with TRBJ2-3; TRBD1 might be the D (6 bases). The germline CDR1 and CDR2 sequences are MDHEN and SYDVKM. Trimming removed 6 bases from V and 2 bases from J, with 24 bases in between. CDR3 length: 18 amino acids. In DNA form, the CDR3 reads TGTGCCAGCAGCCCAGAATGGGGGCAGGGGCCGACCACAGATACGCAGTATTTT. Its protein is CASSPEWGQGPTTDTQYF.

V gene TRBV7-2 combines with J gene TRBJ2-2, with TRBD1 as a possible D gene (6 bases). This CDR3 spans 16 amino acids. CDR1 is SGHTA, CDR2 FQGNSA, per germline. V lost 1 base and J 0 bases, leaving 9 bases between the germline ends. CDR3 loop: CASSLEGGANTGELFF. The CDR3 nucleotides read TGTGCCAGCAGCTTAGAAGGGGGAGCGAACACCGGGGAGCTGTTTTTT.

CDR3 bases: TGTGCCAGCAGCAAAGGTTTGGGAGCAGGGGCGGCGGATCAGCCCCAGCATTTT. Protein sequence: CASSKGLGAGAADQPQHF. This sequence joins TRBV21-1 and TRBJ1-5; no DNA check was done on the table's D call, TRBD1. TRBV21-1 is noted as a pseudogene. This CDR3 has 18 residues.

This chain joins TRBV5-6 and TRBJ2-7; TRBD2 is a possible D gene (6 bases). The V end lost 5 bases, the J end lost 3 bases, and 12 bases lay between the germline ends. CDR1 is SGHDT and CDR2 is YYEEEE in the germline V gene. This CDR3 region has 13 residues. The chain's CDR3 is CASRGDLNYEQYF. The CDR3 nucleotides read TGTGCCAGCAGAGGGGACTTGAACTACGAGCAGTACTTC. Drawing the rest from reference TRBV5-6 and TRBJ2-7, the complete variable domain is DAGVTQSPTHLIKTRGQQVTLRCSPKSGHDTVSWYQQALGQGPQFIFQYYEEEERQRGNFPDRFSGHQFPNYSSELNVNALLLGDSALYLCASRGDLNYEQYFGPGTRLTVT.

The chain links TRBV18 to TRBJ1-1; D might be TRBD1 (6 bases). This CDR3 region has 16 residues. Deletions cut 3 bases from V and 2 bases from J, with 16 bases between. Germline CDR1 and CDR2: KGHSH and LQKENI. CDR3 coding DNA: TGTGCCAGCTCACCGCGACAGGCGGAATTTAACACTGAAGCTTTCTTT. Encoded protein: CASSPRQAEFNTEAFF.

This chain uses TRBV13 with TRBJ1-1, with TRBD1 as a possible D gene (5 bases). Trimming pared 3 bases from V and 1 base from J, leaving 6 bases between. The CDR3 extends over 13 amino acids. Germline CDR1 PRHDT, CDR2 FYEKMQ (reference sequence). CDR3 region: CASSFQGNTEAFF. CDR3 nucleotide sequence: TGTGCCAGCAGCTTTCAGGGGAACACTGAAGCTTTCTTT.

The chain couples TRBV24-1 to TRBJ1-2, with 9 positions matching TRBD1. V shed 3 bases and J 4 bases; nucleotides not matched to a gene: 11. The CDR3 loop spans 17 amino acids. Germline CDR1 is KGHDR and CDR2 is SFDVKD. The CDR3 spells CATSDGNGQGTGYGYTF. CDR3 in DNA: TGTGCCACCAGTGATGGGAATGGACAGGGGACTGGCTATGGCTACACCTTC.

V usage is TRBV30 and J usage is TRBJ1-1; the D is unclear. V was clipped by 4 bases and J by 4 bases, with 13 bases between them. Germline V gene lookup returns CDR1 GTSNPN and CDR2 SVGIG (reference sequence). The CDR3 is 13 amino acids. The CDR3 sequence is CAWNAMAGTEAFF. The CDR3 nucleotides read TGTGCCTGGAACGCGATGGCAGGCACTGAAGCTTTCTTT.

The rearrangement joins TRBV6-1 to TRBJ1-4; D not certain. Trimming cost V 0 bases and J 11 bases, with 13 bases left between them. Germline assignment: CDR1 MNHNS and CDR2 SASEGT. CDR3 size: 14 residues. The CDR3 loop is CASSEANQRGKLFF. DNA for the CDR3: TGTGCCAGCAGTGAAGCGAACCAACGCGGGAAACTGTTTTTT.

The chain has TRBV13 and TRBJ2-1, with 7 bases aligning to TRBD2. CDR3 length: 14 amino acids. Germline V gene sequence: CDR1 PRHDT, CDR2 FYEKMQ (reference sequence). V dropped 3 bases and J dropped 2; count of bases not matched to a gene: 1. In nucleotides, the CDR3 is TGTGCCAGCAGCTTCGGGAGGACCTACAATGAGCAGTTCTTC. This gives the protein CASSFGRTYNEQFF.

The chain is built from TRBV11-3 and TRBJ2-1; TRBD2 agrees at 11 bases. The germline gives CDR1 SGHNT, CDR2 YENEEA. The CDR3 extends over 17 amino acids. Unmatched junction bases numbered 12, after V lost 5 bases and J lost 6 bases. CDR3 loop: CASSPLQGLAEPNEQFF. CDR3 DNA sequence: TGTGCCAGCAGCCCCCTTCAGGGACTAGCGGAACCCAATGAGCAGTTCTTC.

Here the CDR3 DNA reads TGTGCCAGCACTCGACAGGGTTTGGGCGGGGAGCTGTTTTTT. Residues: CASTRQGLGGELFF. This sequence joins TRBV9 and TRBJ2-2, with 7 nucleotides matching TRBD1. The CDR3 contains 14 residues. Germline V gives CDR1 SGDLS, CDR2 YYNGEE. The V and J ends lost 6 bases and 7 bases, in that order; junction bases with no gene match: 9.

This sequence joins TRBV10-1 and TRBJ2-1; 7 bases are a match to TRBD1. The CDR3 loop spans 17 amino acids. Germline CDR1 reads WNHNN; CDR2 reads SYGVQD (reference sequence). V shed 2 bases and J 2 bases; nucleotides not matched to a gene: 9. The CDR3 DNA sequence: TGCGCCAGCAGTGAGAACAGGGGCTCTATGACCTACAATGAGCAGTTCTTC. Its protein product is CASSENRGSMTYNEQFF.